This T cell receptor (beta chain) was identified during a study of blood T cell repertoires in COVID-19. Germline values: CDR1 SNHLY, CDR2 FYNNEI. The CDR3 sequence is 17 residues long. The V gene lost 10 bases and the J gene lost 6 bases, with 28 bases spanning the gap. This clone was counted between two and nine times. Produced via immunoSEQ multiplex PCR; TCRdb's table is partial and in-frame only. The table shows a few hundred thousand clones, with around 80% occurring only once. The sequence was collected from a woman aged 70-85 years with acute or convalescent COVID-19. What was sequenced was peripheral blood. The V gene is TRBV2, the J gene TRBJ2-1; TRBD2 is a possible D gene (7 bases). The CDR3 loop reads CAINTLRGGGGINEQFF. CDR3 nucleotides: TGTGCCATCAACACTCTCCGGGGAGGGGGGGGCATCAATGAGCAGTTCTTC.